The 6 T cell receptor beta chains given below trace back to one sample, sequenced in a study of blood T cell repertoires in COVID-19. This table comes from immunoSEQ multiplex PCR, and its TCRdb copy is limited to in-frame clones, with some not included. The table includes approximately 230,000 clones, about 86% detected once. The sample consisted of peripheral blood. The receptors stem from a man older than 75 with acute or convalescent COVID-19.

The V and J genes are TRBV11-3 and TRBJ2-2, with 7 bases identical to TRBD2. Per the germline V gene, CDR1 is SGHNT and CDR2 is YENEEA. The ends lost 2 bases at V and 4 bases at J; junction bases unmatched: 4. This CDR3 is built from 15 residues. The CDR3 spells CASSLRGRGTGELFF. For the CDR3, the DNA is TGTGCCAGCAGCTTACGTGGGAGGGGCACCGGGGAGCTGTTTTTT.

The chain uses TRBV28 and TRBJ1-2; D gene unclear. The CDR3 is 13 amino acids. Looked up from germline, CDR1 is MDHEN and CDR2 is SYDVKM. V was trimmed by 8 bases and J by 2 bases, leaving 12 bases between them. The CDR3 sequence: CASRLPENYGYTF. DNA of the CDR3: TGTGCCAGCCGCCTTCCCGAGAACTATGGCTACACCTTC.

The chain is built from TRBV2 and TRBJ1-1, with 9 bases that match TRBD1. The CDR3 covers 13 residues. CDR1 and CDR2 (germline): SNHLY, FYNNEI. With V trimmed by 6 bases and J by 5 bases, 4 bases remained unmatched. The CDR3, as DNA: TGTGCCAGCAGCGGACAGGGGAGGACTGAAGCTTTCTTT. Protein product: CASSGQGRTEAFF.

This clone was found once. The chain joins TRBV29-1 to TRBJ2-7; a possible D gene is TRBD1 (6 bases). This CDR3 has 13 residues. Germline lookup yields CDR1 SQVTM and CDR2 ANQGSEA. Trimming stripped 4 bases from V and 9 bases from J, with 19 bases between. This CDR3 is CSVGDRYLDVQYF. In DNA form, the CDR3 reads TGCAGCGTTGGTGACAGGTATCTGGATGTGCAGTACTTC.

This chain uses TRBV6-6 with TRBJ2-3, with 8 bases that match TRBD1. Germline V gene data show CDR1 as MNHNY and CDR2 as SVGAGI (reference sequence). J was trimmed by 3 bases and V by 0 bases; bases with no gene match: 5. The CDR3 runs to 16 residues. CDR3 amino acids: CASSYSWTGLTDTQYF. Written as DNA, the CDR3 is TGTGCCAGCAGTTACTCTTGGACAGGGTTAACAGATACGCAGTATTTT.

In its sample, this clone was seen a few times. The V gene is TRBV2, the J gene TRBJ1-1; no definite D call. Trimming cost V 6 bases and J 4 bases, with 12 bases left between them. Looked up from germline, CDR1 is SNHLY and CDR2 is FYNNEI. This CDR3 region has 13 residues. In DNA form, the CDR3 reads TGTGCCAGCAGACTCGACACGGCCACTGAAGCTTTCTTT. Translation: CASRLDTATEAFF.